The entry below describes one T cell receptor beta chain. The antigen remains unidentified. The V gene's germline CDR1 is PRHDT and CDR2 FYEKMQ (reference sequence). The CDR3 is 14 amino acids. The V segment lost 5 bases and the J segment 4 bases; nucleotides outside the gene matches: 7. The data stem from a study of lymphopenia after photon versus proton radiotherapy. Study results and limitations: Photon-treated patients lost naive T cells and TCR diversity; proton-treated stayed stable. Post-nadir diversity loss with photons came from oligoclonal expansion, particularly CD8+ Temra cells. Authors raise, but do not show, better survival with proton therapy.

Sequenced by immunoSEQ multiplex PCR; TCRdb stores in-frame clones only, minus some. This sample has fewer than 20,000 clones; roughly nine tenths occur once, and the top ten carry over 1.5%. The specimen comprised peripheral blood, sampled from a patient treated with photon-based radiotherapy. This TCR was recovered from a middle-aged woman with cholangiocarcinoma. This chain links TRBV13 with TRBJ2-7; 8 bases line up with TRBD1. The CDR3 bases are TGTGCCAGCAGCCCCCAGGGGGCGCCGTACGAGCAGTACTTC. Protein sequence: CASSPQGAPYEQYF.